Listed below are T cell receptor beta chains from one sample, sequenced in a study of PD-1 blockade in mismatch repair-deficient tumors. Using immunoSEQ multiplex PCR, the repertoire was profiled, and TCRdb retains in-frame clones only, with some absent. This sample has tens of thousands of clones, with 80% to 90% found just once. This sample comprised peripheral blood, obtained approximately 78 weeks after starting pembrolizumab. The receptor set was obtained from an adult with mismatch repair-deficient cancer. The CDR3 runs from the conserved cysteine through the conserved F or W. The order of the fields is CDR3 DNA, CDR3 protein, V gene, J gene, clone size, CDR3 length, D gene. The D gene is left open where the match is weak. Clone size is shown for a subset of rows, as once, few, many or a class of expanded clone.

DNA: TGTGCCAGCAGCTTAGGCCTAAGGGGGACTAGCCAAGACAATGAGCAGTTCTTC; CDR3: CASSLGLRGTSQDNEQFF; V: TRBV7-2; J: TRBJ2-1; size: .; length: 18; D: TRBD2
DNA: TGTGCCACCAGCAGAGATGTCGCGGAAAACTATGGCTACACCTTC; CDR3: CATSRDVAENYGYTF; V: TRBV15; J: TRBJ1-2; size: .; length: 15; D: .
DNA: TGTGCCAGCAGTGAAGGAATCTCGAGCTCCTACGAGCAGTACTTC; CDR3: CASSEGISSSYEQYF; V: TRBV6-1; J: TRBJ2-7; size: .; length: 15; D: .
DNA: TGTGCCAGCTCACCACCAAACAGGGGCACGGGAGAGCAGTACTTC; CDR3: CASSPPNRGTGEQYF; V: TRBV18; J: TRBJ2-7; size: .; length: 15; D: TRBD1
DNA: TGTGCCAGCAGCATCCGGGACACTTATAGCAATCAGCCCCAGCATTTT; CDR3: CASSIRDTYSNQPQHF; V: TRBV21-1; J: TRBJ1-5; size: once; length: 16; D: .
DNA: TGCAGCGCCGGGACACTAAACACTGAAGCTTTCTTT; CDR3: CSAGTLNTEAFF; V: TRBV29-1; J: TRBJ1-1; size: .; length: 12; D: .
DNA: TGTGCCAGCAGCTTAGCGCTCTGGGGGCGCGCCTACAATGAGCAGTTCTTC; CDR3: CASSLALWGRAYNEQFF; V: TRBV7-8; J: TRBJ2-1; size: once; length: 17; D: .
DNA: TGTGCCTGGAAAAGAACAGGGTCCGGCTACACCTTC; CDR3: CAWKRTGSGYTF; V: TRBV30; J: TRBJ1-2; size: once; length: 12; D: .
DNA: TGTGCCAGCAGTGACCCGCGGGAAGGCCAGCCCCAGCATTTT; CDR3: CASSDPREGQPQHF; V: TRBV25-1; J: TRBJ1-5; size: .; length: 14; D: .
DNA: TGTGCCAGCAGGGGGCAGCCGGGGGGCTACGAGCAGTACTTC; CDR3: CASRGQPGGYEQYF; V: TRBV2; J: TRBJ2-7; size: .; length: 14; D: TRBD2
DNA: TGTGCCAGCTCACGCGACAGGGTTGAGCAGTTCTTC; CDR3: CASSRDRVEQFF; V: TRBV18; J: TRBJ2-1; size: .; length: 12; D: TRBD1
DNA: TGTGCCACGGGACCTAGCGCCTTC; CDR3: CATGPSAF; V: TRBV6-1; J: TRBJ1-2; size: .; length: 8; D: .
DNA: TGTGCTAGCCTACCAAGGGGCGAAGAGACCCAGTACTTC; CDR3: CASLPRGEETQYF; V: TRBV12-5; J: TRBJ2-5; size: .; length: 13; D: .
DNA: TGTGCCAGCACCCTCGAAGGGGTACCTGGAAACACCATATATTTT; CDR3: CASTLEGVPGNTIYF; V: TRBV7-9; J: TRBJ1-3; size: .; length: 15; D: .
DNA: TGCAGCGTTGAATACGGGGGGAACACTGAAGCTTTCTTT; CDR3: CSVEYGGNTEAFF; V: TRBV29-1; J: TRBJ1-1; size: few; length: 13; D: .
DNA: TGCGCCAGCAGCTGGATGGCAGGTGATGGAAACACCATATATTTT; CDR3: CASSWMAGDGNTIYF; V: TRBV5-1; J: TRBJ1-3; size: .; length: 15; D: .
DNA: TGTGCCAGCAGTCGGGACAGCCCCTACGAGCAGTACTTC; CDR3: CASSRDSPYEQYF; V: TRBV28; J: TRBJ2-7; size: .; length: 13; D: TRBD1
DNA: TGTGCCAGCAGCTTAGCCGGCGGGAGGATCTACAATGAGCAGTTCTTC; CDR3: CASSLAGGRIYNEQFF; V: TRBV11-2; J: TRBJ2-1; size: .; length: 16; D: TRBD2
DNA: TGTGCCAGCAGCCTAGGGACAATGAATAATGAAAAACTGTTTTTT; CDR3: CASSLGTMNNEKLFF; V: TRBV7-9; J: TRBJ1-4; size: .; length: 15; D: .
DNA: TGTGCCAGCAGCCGCCCGGGACAGGGATCCTACGAGCAGTACTTC; CDR3: CASSRPGQGSYEQYF; V: TRBV25-1; J: TRBJ2-7; size: .; length: 15; D: TRBD1
DNA: TGTGCCAGCAGCCCACAGGGGACCGGGGAGCTGTTTTTT; CDR3: CASSPQGTGELFF; V: TRBV6-5; J: TRBJ2-2; size: .; length: 13; D: TRBD1
DNA: TGTGCCAGCAGCCCTGTGGGTCGAAACACCATATATTTT; CDR3: CASSPVGRNTIYF; V: TRBV7-9; J: TRBJ1-3; size: .; length: 13; D: .
DNA: TGTGCCAGCTCACCACTGGGGGCACGGGAGACCCAGTACTTC; CDR3: CASSPLGARETQYF; V: TRBV18; J: TRBJ2-5; size: few; length: 14; D: .
DNA: TGTGCCAGCGAGGGGCTAGCGGGAGCCGGGGAGCTGTTTTTT; CDR3: CASEGLAGAGELFF; V: TRBV7-9; J: TRBJ2-2; size: .; length: 14; D: TRBD2
DNA: TGTGCCAGCAGCTTAGCCAAGGCTAACTACGAGCAGTACTTC; CDR3: CASSLAKANYEQYF; V: TRBV11-3; J: TRBJ2-7; size: .; length: 14; D: .
DNA: TGTGCCAGCAGCTTAGACAGGGGAAGCTCCTACGAGCAGTACTTC; CDR3: CASSLDRGSSYEQYF; V: TRBV11-2; J: TRBJ2-7; size: .; length: 15; D: .
DNA: TGTGCCAGCAGGGGTTCCTACGAGCAGTACTTC; CDR3: CASRGSYEQYF; V: TRBV7-9; J: TRBJ2-7; size: .; length: 11; D: .
DNA: TGTGCCAGCAGCGTAAACACCGGGGAGCTGTTTTTT; CDR3: CASSVNTGELFF; V: TRBV9; J: TRBJ2-2; size: .; length: 12; D: .
DNA: TGTGCCAGCAGTGGACAGGGAGGCAATCAGCCCCAGCATTTT; CDR3: CASSGQGGNQPQHF; V: TRBV2; J: TRBJ1-5; size: .; length: 14; D: TRBD1
DNA: TGTGCCAGCAGCTGGGGATCAGGGAGTAACTATGGCTACACCTTC; CDR3: CASSWGSGSNYGYTF; V: TRBV5-4; J: TRBJ1-2; size: .; length: 15; D: .
DNA: TGCGCCAGCAGCGTGGACAGGGGCGGAGATGAAGCTTTCTTT; CDR3: CASSVDRGGDEAFF; V: TRBV5-1; J: TRBJ1-1; size: .; length: 14; D: TRBD1
DNA: TGTGCCAGCAGCCCCGACAACCGGGAGCTGTTTTTT; CDR3: CASSPDNRELFF; V: TRBV7-9; J: TRBJ2-2; size: few; length: 12; D: .
DNA: TGTGCCAGCAGTGAATTAAGGGGAGGTCAGCCCCAGCATTTT; CDR3: CASSELRGGQPQHF; V: TRBV6-1; J: TRBJ1-5; size: .; length: 14; D: .
DNA: TGTGCCAGCAGGCTCCAGGGATTGGGTGAGACCCAGTACTTC; CDR3: CASRLQGLGETQYF; V: TRBV27; J: TRBJ2-5; size: .; length: 14; D: .
DNA: TGTGCCAGCAGCACTTACACCGGGGAGCTGTTTTTT; CDR3: CASSTYTGELFF; V: TRBV7-2; J: TRBJ2-2; size: once; length: 12; D: .
DNA: TGTGCCAGCAGCCATCAACCGACTCACTCCTACGAGCAGTACTTC; CDR3: CASSHQPTHSYEQYF; V: TRBV5-8; J: TRBJ2-7; size: .; length: 15; D: .
DNA: TGTGCCAGCAGTTTTCAGGGTAATCAGCCCCAGCATTTT; CDR3: CASSFQGNQPQHF; V: TRBV27; J: TRBJ1-5; size: .; length: 13; D: .
DNA: TGTGCCAGCAGTCGATTTTTAGCGGGAGCGGCCGGGGAGCTGTTTTTT; CDR3: CASSRFLAGAAGELFF; V: TRBV2; J: TRBJ2-2; size: few; length: 16; D: TRBD2
DNA: TGCAGTGCTGGGGACCTCTATGGCTACACCTTC; CDR3: CSAGDLYGYTF; V: TRBV20-1; J: TRBJ1-2; size: .; length: 11; D: .
DNA: TGTGCCGCTAGGCTGGAGGGAGTCTATGGCTACACCTTC; CDR3: CAARLEGVYGYTF; V: TRBV10-3; J: TRBJ1-2; size: once; length: 13; D: .
DNA: TGTGCCAGCGGGACAGGGGATACTGAAGCTTTCTTT; CDR3: CASGTGDTEAFF; V: TRBV6-6; J: TRBJ1-1; size: .; length: 12; D: TRBD1
DNA: TGTGCCAGCAGCTTAGGGCTCGCTTCACCGAACACTGAAGCTTTCTTT; CDR3: CASSLGLASPNTEAFF; V: TRBV7-8; J: TRBJ1-1; size: .; length: 16; D: .
DNA: TGTGCCAGCAGCCAAGATCGTCTGCGGGGACTCATGAATGAAAAACTGTTTTTT; CDR3: CASSQDRLRGLMNEKLFF; V: TRBV14; J: TRBJ1-4; size: .; length: 18; D: .
DNA: TGCGCCAGCAGCTTACAGGGGAACACCGGGGAGCTGTTTTTT; CDR3: CASSLQGNTGELFF; V: TRBV5-1; J: TRBJ2-2; size: .; length: 14; D: .
DNA: TGTGCCAGCAGTTATCCAGCGGGACAGGATGAGCAGTTCTTC; CDR3: CASSYPAGQDEQFF; V: TRBV6-6; J: TRBJ2-1; size: .; length: 14; D: .
DNA: TGTGCCAGCAGCTCCCGTGGGACCGGGACAGGGGGACGGGGTACGCAGTATTTT; CDR3: CASSSRGTGTGGRGTQYF; V: TRBV7-8; J: TRBJ2-3; size: .; length: 18; D: TRBD1
DNA: TGTGCCAGCAGCCCCGGACAGTCTAACTATGGCTACACCTTC; CDR3: CASSPGQSNYGYTF; V: TRBV6-5; J: TRBJ1-2; size: .; length: 14; D: .
DNA: TGTGCCAGCAGCCCCCCGAGGGGGTCGTCGAACACCGGGGAGCTGTTTTTT; CDR3: CASSPPRGSSNTGELFF; V: TRBV5-4; J: TRBJ2-2; size: .; length: 17; D: .
DNA: TGTGCCAGCAGTCTAGTGGGGGGGCTCAACACTGAAGCTTTCTTT; CDR3: CASSLVGGLNTEAFF; V: TRBV27; J: TRBJ1-1; size: once; length: 15; D: .
DNA: TGCGCCAGCAGTCAATCCGAGACAGGGCCCTACGAGCAGTACTTC; CDR3: CASSQSETGPYEQYF; V: TRBV23-1; J: TRBJ2-7; size: once; length: 15; D: TRBD1
DNA: TGTGCCAGCAATGTCTGGCGGGAGGGCGACGAGCAGTTCTTC; CDR3: CASNVWREGDEQFF; V: TRBV5-8; J: TRBJ2-1; size: .; length: 14; D: TRBD2
DNA: TGTGCCTGGAGTGGTAAAGGGGATGAGCAGTTCTTC; CDR3: CAWSGKGDEQFF; V: TRBV30; J: TRBJ2-1; size: few; length: 12; D: .
DNA: TGTGCCAGCTCACCTCAGGGGGCTGGGGCCAACGTCCTGACTTTC; CDR3: CASSPQGAGANVLTF; V: TRBV18; J: TRBJ2-6; size: .; length: 15; D: TRBD1
DNA: TGTGCCAGCATACGAGCGGGAGGGCCGAATGAGCAGTTCTTC; CDR3: CASIRAGGPNEQFF; V: TRBV13; J: TRBJ2-1; size: .; length: 14; D: TRBD2
DNA: TGTGCCAGCAGCTTAGATGCGGGAGTCGGGAACGAGCAGTACTTC; CDR3: CASSLDAGVGNEQYF; V: TRBV13; J: TRBJ2-7; size: .; length: 15; D: TRBD2
DNA: TGTGCCAGCAGTTCAGACTGGGGACCCCAGCATTTT; CDR3: CASSSDWGPQHF; V: TRBV27; J: TRBJ1-5; size: few; length: 12; D: .
DNA: TGTGCCAGCAGTTCTTACACTGAAGCTTTCTTT; CDR3: CASSSYTEAFF; V: TRBV2; J: TRBJ1-1; size: .; length: 11; D: .
DNA: TGCGCCAGCAGCATAGCGGGAGTTAGCAATGAGCAGTTCTTC; CDR3: CASSIAGVSNEQFF; V: TRBV5-1; J: TRBJ2-1; size: .; length: 14; D: TRBD2
DNA: TGTGCCAGCAGTTATTCGACGGAGAACACTGAAGCTTTCTTT; CDR3: CASSYSTENTEAFF; V: TRBV6-5; J: TRBJ1-1; size: .; length: 14; D: .